This section outlines one T cell receptor beta chain sequence together with its context. Its antigen is unidentified. The data were obtained in a study of cytomegalovirus exposure and HLA in healthy donors. Findings and limits, study-wide: Upon later analysis, HLA-associated TCR beta chains proved more clonally expanded than other, equally common chains. V- and J-gene trimming in TCR beta was tied to a missense DCLRE1C variant by an analysis performed later. Many donors shared some public TCRs, even though most TCR sequences were rare.

V was trimmed by 7 bases and J by 6 bases, leaving 9 bases between them. Germline assignment: CDR1 MRHNA and CDR2 SNTAGT. The CDR3 spans 12 residues. Vbeta (60) and Jbeta (13) primers were used in the PCR. Profiled with immunoSEQ multiplex PCR; TCRdb holds only in-frame clones, not every one. The sample contains some 210,000 clones, around 86% of which appear only once. V usage is TRBV6-4 and J usage is TRBJ2-2; tentatively, D is TRBD1 (5 bases). The receptor was isolated from a man aged 30 to 39 in good health and CMV-seronegative. The sequenced sample was PBMCs. The CDR3 nucleotides are TGTGCCAGCAATGAAGGGGCCGGGGAGCTGTTTTTT. As protein: CASNEGAGELFF.